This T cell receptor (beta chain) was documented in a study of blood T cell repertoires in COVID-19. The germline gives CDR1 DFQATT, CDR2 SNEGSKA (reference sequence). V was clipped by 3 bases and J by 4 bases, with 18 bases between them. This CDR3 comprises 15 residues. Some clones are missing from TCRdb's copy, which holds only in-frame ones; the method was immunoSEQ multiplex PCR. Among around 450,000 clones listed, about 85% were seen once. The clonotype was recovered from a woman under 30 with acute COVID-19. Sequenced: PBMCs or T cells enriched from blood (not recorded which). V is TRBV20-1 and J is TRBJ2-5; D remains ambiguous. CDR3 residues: CSASIPAVVRETQYF. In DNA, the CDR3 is TGCAGTGCTAGTATACCCGCGGTTGTGCGAGAGACCCAGTACTTC.